Listed below are T cell receptor beta chains from one sample, sequenced in a study of T cell responses to AZD1222 COVID-19 vaccine. This table comes from immunoSEQ multiplex PCR, and its TCRdb copy is limited to in-frame clones, with some not included. The table records under 150,000 clones, about 92% of them present only once. This specimen consisted of peripheral blood, obtained on day 0 of AZD1222 vaccination. The receptor source for this set is an adult in good health. Both conserved end residues are part of each CDR3. The D gene is left open where the match is weak. Part of the rows lack a size; the others show once, few, many or a class for expanded clones.

cdr3_nt	cdr3_aa	clone_size	v_call	j_call	d_call
TGTGCCAGCAGGGCCACAAATTCACCCCTCCACTTT	CASRATNSPLHF	.	TRBV25-1	TRBJ1-6	.
TGTGCCATCAGTGAGTCACCGGGACAGGGGGCTCGCGAGCAGTACTTC	CAISESPGQGAREQYF	.	TRBV10-3	TRBJ2-7	TRBD1
TGTGCCAGCAGCTTGGAAGCGGGACGGTACAATGAGCAGTTCTTC	CASSLEAGRYNEQFF	.	TRBV5-4	TRBJ2-1	TRBD2
TGTGCCAGCTCACCGGGACTAGCGGGAGGAAGATCCGAGCAGTACTTC	CASSPGLAGGRSEQYF	.	TRBV5-4	TRBJ2-7	TRBD2
TGTGCCAGCAGCCCTCAGAGGGGATACGAGCAGTACTTC	CASSPQRGYEQYF	.	TRBV7-3	TRBJ2-7	.
TGTGCCAGCAGCTTAGAGACCGGCACTGAAGCTTTCTTT	CASSLETGTEAFF	.	TRBV7-7	TRBJ1-1	.
TGTGCCAGTAGAACCGTCTATAATTCACCCCTCCACTTT	CASRTVYNSPLHF	.	TRBV19	TRBJ1-6	.
TGTGCCAGCAGCCAGGGGGCGCGAAACGAAAAACTGTTTTTT	CASSQGARNEKLFF	.	TRBV7-2	TRBJ1-4	TRBD1
TGTGCCAGCAGTTCTTTCGGGGGGTCTGGAAACACCATATATTTT	CASSSFGGSGNTIYF	.	TRBV7-9	TRBJ1-3	.
TGTGCCAGCAGGACCTTTCCCATCCGACTAGCGGGCTACGAGCAGTACTTC	CASRTFPIRLAGYEQYF	.	TRBV25-1	TRBJ2-7	TRBD2
TGTGCCAGCAGCTCTCCGGGACTAGCGGGAGTGGTCTACAATGAGCAGTTCTTC	CASSSPGLAGVVYNEQFF	.	TRBV7-9	TRBJ2-1	TRBD2
TGTGCCAGTAGTGAGCCACCTCGGCTAGCGGGGGGGCGGGATACGCAGTATTTT	CASSEPPRLAGGRDTQYF	.	TRBV19	TRBJ2-3	TRBD2
TGTGCCAGCAGTTTCCGACGGAATCAGCCCCAGCATTTT	CASSFRRNQPQHF	.	TRBV7-2	TRBJ1-5	.
TGTGCCAGCAGCTTAGGGGACAGGGGGTCCCCAGCTTTCTTT	CASSLGDRGSPAFF	.	TRBV7-6	TRBJ1-1	TRBD1
TGTGCCAGCAGTGATCATCAAGGGGTCAGCACAGATACGCAGTATTTT	CASSDHQGVSTDTQYF	.	TRBV6-1	TRBJ2-3	.
TGTGCCAGCAGCCCGGGACTAGCGGTGGACACCGGGGAGCTGTTTTTT	CASSPGLAVDTGELFF	.	TRBV5-4	TRBJ2-2	TRBD2
TGCAGTGCTAGACGATCGGGGGAAGCTTTCTTT	CSARRSGEAFF	.	TRBV20-1	TRBJ1-1	.
TGTGCCAGCAGTGACTCGGCAGGGTCCAACTATGGCTACACCTTC	CASSDSAGSNYGYTF	once	TRBV6-4	TRBJ1-2	.
TGTGCCTGGAGTGTAGCCAGGGTAGTTGGAACTAATGAAAAACTGTTTTTT	CAWSVARVVGTNEKLFF	.	TRBV30	TRBJ1-4	.
TGTGCCAGCAGTGATTGGGGGGGGATTTCCTACGAGCAGTACTTC	CASSDWGGISYEQYF	.	TRBV6-1	TRBJ2-7	TRBD2